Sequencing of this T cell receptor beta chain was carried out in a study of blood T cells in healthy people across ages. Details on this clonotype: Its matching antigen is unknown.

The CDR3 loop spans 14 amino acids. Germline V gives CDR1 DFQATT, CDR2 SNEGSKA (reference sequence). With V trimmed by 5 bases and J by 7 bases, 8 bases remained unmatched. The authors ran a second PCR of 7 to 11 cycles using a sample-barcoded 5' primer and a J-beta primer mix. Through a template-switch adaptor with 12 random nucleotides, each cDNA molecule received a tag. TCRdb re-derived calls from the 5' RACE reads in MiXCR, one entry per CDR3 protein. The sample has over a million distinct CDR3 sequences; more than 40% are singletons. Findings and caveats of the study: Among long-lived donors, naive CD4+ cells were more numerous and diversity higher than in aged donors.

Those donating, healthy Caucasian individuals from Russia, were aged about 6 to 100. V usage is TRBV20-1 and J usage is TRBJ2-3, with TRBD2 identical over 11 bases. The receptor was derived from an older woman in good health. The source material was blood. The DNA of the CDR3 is TGCAGTGCTCCTCTAGCGGGAGGTCTGAATACGCAGTATTTT. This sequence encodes CSAPLAGGLNTQYF.